Listed below are T cell receptor beta chains from one sample, sequenced in a study of shared clonotypes between healthy human individuals. Some clones are missing from TCRdb's copy, which holds only in-frame ones; the method was immunoSEQ multiplex PCR. The sample carries roughly 1 million clones, about 70% recorded once. The sample taken for sequencing was memory CD4+ T cells sorted from blood. The receptors derive from a man aged 18 to 30 in good health. Both conserved end residues are part of each CDR3. Fields, in order: V gene, clone size, J gene, D gene, CDR3 protein, CDR3 DNA. The D gene is left open where the match is weak. Not every row has a clone size; where given, it reads once, few, many or a size class.

TRBV5-1,NA,TRBJ1-1,NA,CASSLDINTEAFF,TGCGCCAGCAGCTTGGACATTAACACTGAAGCTTTCTTT
TRBV29-1,NA,TRBJ2-1,NA,CSVVRQIIYNEQFF,TGCAGCGTTGTTAGACAGATTATCTACAATGAGCAGTTCTTC
TRBV25-1,NA,TRBJ2-7,NA,CASSWRGEQYF,TGTGCCAGCAGTTGGCGAGGCGAGCAGTACTTC
TRBV6-1,NA,TRBJ2-4,TRBD1,CASSTGTGARNIQYF,TGTGCCAGCAGCACCGGGACAGGGGCGAGAAACATTCAGTACTTC
TRBV5-1,NA,TRBJ1-2,NA,CASSERGDAYGYTF,TGCGCCAGCAGTGAGAGGGGCGATGCCTATGGCTACACCTTC
TRBV7-2,NA,TRBJ1-3,NA,CASSPSRDNSGNTIYF,TGTGCCAGCAGCCCATCCCGGGACAACTCTGGAAACACCATATATTTT
TRBV5-1,NA,TRBJ2-2,NA,CASSSVTNTGELFF,TGCGCCAGCAGCTCGGTTACCAACACCGGGGAGCTGTTTTTT
TRBV19,NA,TRBJ2-1,TRBD1,CASSIGQGAWNEQFF,TGTGCCAGTAGTATTGGACAGGGGGCCTGGAATGAGCAGTTCTTC
TRBV10-2,NA,TRBJ2-3,TRBD1,CASFRDRGQDTQYF,TGCGCCAGCTTCCGGGACAGGGGGCAGGATACGCAGTATTTT
TRBV5-4,NA,TRBJ1-3,NA,CASSLQGGSGNTIYF,TGTGCCAGCAGCCTCCAGGGTGGGTCTGGAAACACCATATATTTT
TRBV18,once,TRBJ1-1,NA,CASFPREGTEAFF,TGTGCCAGCTTCCCCCGGGAGGGCACTGAAGCTTTCTTT
TRBV5-1,NA,TRBJ2-5,NA,CASSWPRGHQETQYF,TGCGCCAGCAGCTGGCCCCGGGGGCACCAAGAGACCCAGTACTTC
TRBV12-2,once,TRBJ2-7,NA,CASRSLGLATEQYF,TGTGCAAGTCGCTCCCTTGGACTAGCGACGGAGCAGTACTTC
TRBV2,NA,TRBJ2-2,TRBD2,CASSGAGGYPGELFF,TGTGCCAGCAGTGGGGCGGGAGGGTATCCCGGGGAGCTGTTTTTT
TRBV6-4,NA,TRBJ2-2,NA,CASSPLGAGTGELFF,TGTGCCAGCAGTCCTTTGGGGGCCGGCACCGGGGAGCTGTTTTTT
TRBV6-5,NA,TRBJ2-7,NA,CASSSGLRSDEQYF,TGTGCCAGCAGTTCCGGACTGAGGTCGGACGAGCAGTACTTC
TRBV7-8,many,TRBJ2-5,TRBD2,CASSLGTSQETQYF,TGTGCCAGCAGCTTAGGGACTAGCCAAGAGACCCAGTACTTC
TRBV5-1,NA,TRBJ1-1,NA,CASSPDGGGAGEAFF,TGCGCCAGCAGCCCGGACGGCGGGGGGGCTGGGGAAGCTTTCTTT
TRBV29-1,NA,TRBJ2-7,TRBD1,CSVEDLDRGYEQYF,TGCAGCGTTGAAGATCTGGACAGGGGCTACGAGCAGTACTTC
TRBV30,NA,TRBJ1-4,NA,CAWSVRRGEKLFF,TGTGCCTGGAGTGTTAGAAGAGGGGAAAAACTGTTTTTT
TRBV5-4,NA,TRBJ2-7,TRBD2,CASSFGAGGPEEQYF,TGTGCCAGCAGCTTTGGAGCGGGGGGGCCGGAGGAGCAGTACTTC
TRBV5-1,NA,TRBJ2-7,TRBD2,CASSPGTSGVYHEQYF,TGCGCCAGCAGCCCCGGGACTAGCGGGGTCTACCACGAGCAGTACTTC
TRBV5-1,many,TRBJ2-3,NA,CASSSPQTDTQYF,TGCGCCAGCAGCTCCCCCCAAACAGATACGCAGTATTTT
TRBV30,NA,TRBJ2-3,TRBD2,CAWDNLAGTGDTQYF,TGTGCCTGGGACAATCTAGCGGGGACGGGGGATACGCAGTATTTT
TRBV28,NA,TRBJ1-2,TRBD1,CASRVGTGANYGYTF,TGTGCCAGCAGAGTTGGGACAGGGGCTAACTATGGCTACACCTTC
TRBV6-4,NA,TRBJ2-7,NA,CASAVCEQYF,TGTGCCAGCGCCGTCTGCGAGCAGTACTTC
TRBV29-1,NA,TRBJ2-7,NA,CSVGVGVQEQYF,TGCAGCGTGGGTGTGGGGGTTCAGGAGCAGTACTTC
TRBV9,NA,TRBJ1-4,NA,CASSVGQGRTNEKLFF,TGTGCCAGCAGCGTAGGCCAGGGGCGAACTAATGAAAAACTGTTTTTT
TRBV7-6,NA,TRBJ2-1,TRBD2,CASSSRFSGGNEFF,TGTGCCAGCAGCAGCCGCTTTAGCGGGGGGAACGAGTTCTTC
TRBV14,NA,TRBJ1-1,NA,CASSQEWGAYTEAFF,TGTGCCAGCAGCCAAGAATGGGGGGCGTACACTGAAGCTTTCTTT
TRBV19,NA,TRBJ1-5,NA,CASTSGGGISNQPQHF,TGTGCCAGTACCTCTGGGGGGGGGATCAGCAATCAGCCCCAGCATTTT
TRBV2,NA,TRBJ2-5,NA,CASSGYRARRQETQYF,TGTGCCAGCAGTGGTTATCGGGCCAGACGACAAGAGACCCAGTACTTC
TRBV6-1,NA,TRBJ2-7,NA,CASSEGVTGSVPYEQYF,TGTGCCAGCAGTGAAGGGGTTACAGGGAGTGTTCCCTACGAGCAGTACTTC
TRBV7-3,NA,TRBJ2-5,NA,CASSLRTRGETQYF,TGTGCCAGCAGCCTGAGGACCAGGGGAGAGACCCAGTACTTC
TRBV4-1,NA,TRBJ1-2,TRBD1,CASSHSPGQNYGYTF,TGCGCCAGCAGCCACTCACCGGGACAGAACTATGGCTACACCTTC
TRBV10-3,few,TRBJ2-7,NA,CAISDGTSSYEQYF,TGTGCCATCAGTGATGGGACAAGTAGCTACGAGCAGTACTTC
TRBV5-1,NA,TRBJ2-5,NA,CASRAEETQYF,TGCGCCAGCAGAGCGGAAGAGACCCAGTACTTC
TRBV19,few,TRBJ1-2,NA,CASSIREGGYGYTF,TGTGCCAGTAGTATTCGAGAAGGGGGCTATGGCTACACCTTC
TRBV27,NA,TRBJ2-7,NA,CASSLHVGNEQYF,TGTGCCAGCAGTTTACACGTCGGGAACGAGCAGTACTTC
TRBV29-1,NA,TRBJ1-3,NA,CSVREGFAGNTIYF,TGCAGCGTGAGGGAGGGGTTCGCTGGAAACACCATATATTTT
TRBV14,NA,TRBJ2-5,NA,CASSLLNTGSQETQYF,TGTGCCAGCAGCCTCCTCAATACAGGGTCCCAAGAGACCCAGTACTTC
TRBV6-5,NA,TRBJ1-1,TRBD1,CASSSADRAAFF,TGTGCCAGCAGTTCCGCGGACAGGGCAGCTTTCTTT
TRBV6-4,few,TRBJ1-1,NA,CASSLIEGTEAFF,TGTGCCAGCTCTTTGATCGAGGGCACTGAAGCTTTCTTT
TRBV6-5,NA,TRBJ1-3,NA,CASRSPSTGNTIYF,TGTGCCAGCAGATCGCCCTCGACTGGAAACACCATATATTTT
TRBV28,few,TRBJ1-5,NA,CALGWGEHQPQHF,TGTGCCCTCGGCTGGGGGGAACATCAGCCCCAGCATTTT
TRBV4-1,NA,TRBJ1-2,NA,CASSQVKDGYYGYTF,TGCGCCAGCAGCCAAGTTAAGGACGGTTACTATGGCTACACCTTC
TRBV19,NA,TRBJ2-2,NA,CASSPPRGGWAGELFF,TGTGCCAGTAGTCCACCTCGGGGAGGTTGGGCCGGGGAGCTGTTTTTT
TRBV10-3,few,TRBJ2-2,NA,CAISDHGGQNTGELFF,TGTGCCATCAGTGATCACGGGGGACAGAACACCGGGGAGCTGTTTTTT
TRBV19,once,TRBJ2-5,TRBD2,CASSIGTSGPNQETQYF,TGTGCCAGTAGTATCGGGACTAGCGGCCCCAACCAAGAGACCCAGTACTTC
TRBV10-3,NA,TRBJ2-7,TRBD1,CAISVGTASYEQYF,TGTGCCATCAGTGTGGGGACAGCCTCCTACGAGCAGTACTTC
TRBV28,NA,TRBJ2-5,NA,CASSPGQKQETQYF,TGTGCCAGCAGTCCCGGACAGAAACAAGAGACCCAGTACTTC
TRBV29-1,NA,TRBJ2-3,TRBD2,CSGDTGLAADTQYF,TGCAGCGGAGATACGGGACTAGCGGCAGATACGCAGTATTTT
TRBV6-6,once,TRBJ1-2,NA,CASSLQGMDYGYTF,TGTGCCAGCAGCCTACAGGGCATGGACTATGGCTACACCTTC